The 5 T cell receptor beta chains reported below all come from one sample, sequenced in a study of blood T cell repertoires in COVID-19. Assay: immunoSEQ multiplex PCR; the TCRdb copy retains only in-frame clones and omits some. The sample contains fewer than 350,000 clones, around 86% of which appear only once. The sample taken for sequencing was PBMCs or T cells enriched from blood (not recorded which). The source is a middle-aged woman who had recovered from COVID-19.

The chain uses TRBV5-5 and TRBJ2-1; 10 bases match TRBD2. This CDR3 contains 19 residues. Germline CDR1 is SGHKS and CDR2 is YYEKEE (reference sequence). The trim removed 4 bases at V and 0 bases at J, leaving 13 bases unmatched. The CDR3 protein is CASSPLVVSGRASYNEQFF. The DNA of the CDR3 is TGTGCCAGCAGCCCCCTAGTAGTAAGCGGGAGGGCCTCCTACAATGAGCAGTTCTTC.

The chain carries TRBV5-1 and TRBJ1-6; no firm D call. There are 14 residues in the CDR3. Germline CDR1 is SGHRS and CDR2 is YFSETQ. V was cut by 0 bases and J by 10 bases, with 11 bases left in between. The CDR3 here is CASSLVTEGSPLHF. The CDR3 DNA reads TGCGCCAGCAGCTTGGTCACAGAAGGATCACCCCTCCACTTT.

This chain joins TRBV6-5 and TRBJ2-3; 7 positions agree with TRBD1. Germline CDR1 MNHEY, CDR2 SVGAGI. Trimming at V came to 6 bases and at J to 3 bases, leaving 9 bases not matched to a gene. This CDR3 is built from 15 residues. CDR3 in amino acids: CASRPWDRGTDTQYF. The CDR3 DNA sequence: TGTGCCAGCAGGCCCTGGGACAGAGGAACAGATACGCAGTATTTT.

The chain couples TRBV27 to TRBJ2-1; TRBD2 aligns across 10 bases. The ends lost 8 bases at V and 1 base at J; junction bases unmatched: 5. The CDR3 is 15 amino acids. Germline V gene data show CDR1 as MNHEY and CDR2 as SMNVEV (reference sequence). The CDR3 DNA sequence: TGTGCCAGCGGCGTTAGCGGGGGGTCCTACAATGAGCAGTTCTTC. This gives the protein CASGVSGGSYNEQFF.

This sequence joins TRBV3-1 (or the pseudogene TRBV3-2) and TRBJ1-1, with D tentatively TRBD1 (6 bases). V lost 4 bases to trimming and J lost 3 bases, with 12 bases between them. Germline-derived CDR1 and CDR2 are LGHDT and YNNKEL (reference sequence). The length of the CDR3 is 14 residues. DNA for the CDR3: TGTGCCAGCAGCCCAAGGGGGGGGTACACTGAAGCTTTCTTT. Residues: CASSPRGGYTEAFF.